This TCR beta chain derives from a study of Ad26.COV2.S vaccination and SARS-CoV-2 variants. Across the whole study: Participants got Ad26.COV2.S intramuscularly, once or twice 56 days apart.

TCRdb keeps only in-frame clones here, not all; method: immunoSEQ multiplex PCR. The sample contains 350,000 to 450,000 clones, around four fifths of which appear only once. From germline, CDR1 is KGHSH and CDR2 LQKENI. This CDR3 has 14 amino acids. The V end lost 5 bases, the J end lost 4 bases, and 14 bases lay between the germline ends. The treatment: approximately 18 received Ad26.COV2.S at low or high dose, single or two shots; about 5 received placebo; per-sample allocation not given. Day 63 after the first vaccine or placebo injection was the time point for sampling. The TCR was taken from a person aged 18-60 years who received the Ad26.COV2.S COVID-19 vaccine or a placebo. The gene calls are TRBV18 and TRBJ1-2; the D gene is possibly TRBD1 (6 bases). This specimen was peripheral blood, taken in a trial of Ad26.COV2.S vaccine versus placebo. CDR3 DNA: TGTGCCAGCTCAACGGACAGTATCGGCTATGGCTACACCTTC. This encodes CASSTDSIGYGYTF.